One and the same sample provided the 16 T cell receptor beta chains below, sequenced in a study of T cell responses to AZD1222 COVID-19 vaccine. The data were produced by immunoSEQ multiplex PCR, yet TCRdb's version contains in-frame clones alone and is incomplete. Here the sample spans some 130,000 clones, over 85% being singletons. This material consisted of peripheral blood, taken on day 0 of AZD1222 vaccination. The receptors derive from an adult in good health.

The rearrangement uses TRBV5-4 and TRBJ1-2; weak D call: TRBD1 (6 bases). The CDR3 has 16 amino acids. Trimming cost V 0 bases and J 7 bases, with 19 bases left between them. Germline CDR1 and CDR2: SGHNT and YYREEE (reference sequence). The CDR3 reads CASSLETGGRYLGYTF. The CDR3 bases are TGTGCCAGCAGCTTGGAGACGGGGGGGCGCTACCTTGGCTACACCTTC.

This clone was observed once. The genes are TRBV12-3 or TRBV12-4 and TRBJ2-5, with 8 positions matching TRBD1. The CDR3 has 13 amino acids. Losses at the gene ends were 2 bases for V and 6 bases for J; bases not matched to a gene: 2. The CDR3 spells CASSLQGAQTQYF. The CDR3 region has the DNA TGTGCCAGCAGTTTACAGGGGGCCCAGACCCAGTACTTC.

The chain has TRBV9 and TRBJ2-7; possibly TRBD2 for D (6 bases). The V end was cut by 7 bases, the J end by 0 bases, with 14 bases between. The CDR3 has 14 residues. Germline V lookup: CDR1 SGDLS, CDR2 YYNGEE. The CDR3 DNA sequence: TGTGCCAGCGGGGGGTTACCCTGCTCCTACGAGCAGTACTTC. Its protein product is CASGGLPCSYEQYF.

The genes are TRBV7-3 and TRBJ1-1; 9 bases match TRBD1. CDR1 is SGHTA and CDR2 is FQGTGA in the germline V gene. V lost 4 bases to trimming and J lost 9 bases; unmatched junction nucleotides: 6. The CDR3 totals 13 residues. The CDR3 bases are TGTGCCAGCAGCTGGGGACAGGGAGATAAAGCTTTCTTT. It is translated as CASSWGQGDKAFF.

This rearrangement joins TRBV25-1 to TRBJ2-4; D unclear. Germline V gene sequence: CDR1 MGHDK, CDR2 SYGVNS. This CDR3 contains 13 residues. V lost 3 bases and J 5 bases, leaving 8 bases between the germline ends. The CDR3 DNA reads as TGTGCCAGCAGTGACCGAGGACAAAACATTCAGTACTTC. Amino acids: CASSDRGQNIQYF.

The rearrangement links TRBV9 to TRBJ2-1; TRBD2 matches at 9 bases. The CDR3 length is 15 residues. The germline CDR1 and CDR2 sequences are SGDLS and YYNGEE. Losses at the gene ends were 3 bases for V and 7 bases for J; bases not matched to a gene: 8. The CDR3 DNA sequence: TGTGCCAGCAGCGCCAGCGGGGGGAGTTGGAATGAGCAGTTCTTC. Its protein is CASSASGGSWNEQFF.

The J gene is TRBJ2-1, the V gene TRBV25-1; D gene ambiguous. The germline V gene encodes CDR1 MGHDK and CDR2 SYGVNS. Between the trimmed V and J ends, which lost 0 bases and 7 bases, there was a span of 4 bases. This CDR3 spans 12 amino acids. As DNA, the CDR3 is TGTGCCAGCAGTGAATACGGTAATGAGCAGTTCTTC. Protein sequence: CASSEYGNEQFF.

This chain connects TRBV19 to TRBJ2-2; D is possibly TRBD1 (7 bases). Trimming took off 4 bases at V and 5 bases at J, with 17 bases between the two ends. The CDR3 is 16 amino acids. Germline values: CDR1 LNHDA, CDR2 SQIVND (reference sequence). The DNA for the CDR3 is TGTGCCAGTAGTAGGGGCGAGGCAGGGGGGACCGGGGAGCTGTTTTTT. Protein sequence: CASSRGEAGGTGELFF.

The V call is TRBV27, the J call TRBJ1-2; TRBD1 aligns across 7 bases. CDR3 length: 13 amino acids. CDR1 and CDR2 (germline): MNHEY, SMNVEV (reference sequence). Trimming removed 5 bases from V and 5 bases from J; junction bases left unmatched: 5. The CDR3 DNA reads as TGTGCCAGCAGTCGAACACAGGGGTATGGCTACACCTTC. Encoded protein: CASSRTQGYGYTF.

J is TRBJ1-2 and V is TRBV20-1; D call uncertain. Germline CDR1 is DFQATT and CDR2 is SNEGSKA (reference sequence). This CDR3 is built from 11 residues. V lost 8 bases and J 7 bases, leaving 14 bases between the germline ends. The CDR3 nucleotides read TGCAGTATCAGCGAGGGAGGTGGCTACACCTTC. The encoded protein is CSISEGGGYTF.

The rearrangement joins TRBV6-5 to TRBJ2-7; D gene ambiguous. CDR3 size: 13 residues. Germline V gene sequence: CDR1 MNHEY, CDR2 SVGAGI. Trimming left V 6 bases short and J 3 bases short, with 12 bases between. CDR3 protein: CASSFLGFYEQYF. The DNA of the CDR3 is TGTGCCAGCAGCTTCCTCGGGTTCTACGAGCAGTACTTC.

CDR3 coding DNA: TGTGCCAGCAGTGAAGCGAAGGGGACAGGGATCAATCAGCCCCAGCATTTT. The encoded protein is CASSEAKGTGINQPQHF. The gene calls are TRBV6-1 and TRBJ1-5; TRBD1 aligns across 9 bases. The V gene end was trimmed by 0 bases and the J gene end by 3 bases; junction bases not matched to a gene: 6. The CDR3 extends over 17 amino acids. The germline CDR1 and CDR2 sequences are MNHNS and SASEGT.

The rearrangement uses TRBV13 and TRBJ1-6; D gene ambiguous. The V end lost 8 bases, the J end lost 9 bases, and 14 bases lay between the germline ends. This CDR3 spans 13 amino acids. Germline assignment: CDR1 PRHDT and CDR2 FYEKMQ (reference sequence). The CDR3 reads CASGTAPGSPLHF. DNA of the CDR3: TGTGCCAGCGGTACTGCCCCCGGTTCACCCCTCCACTTT.

The genes are TRBV4-1 and TRBJ2-7; 8 bases are shared with TRBD1. The CDR3 extends over 15 amino acids. The germline gives CDR1 MGHRA, CDR2 YSYEKL. V trimming: 4 bases; J trimming: 0 bases; junction bases outside the gene matches: 5. CDR3 region: CASSLRQGISYEQYF. The CDR3 region has the DNA TGCGCCAGCAGCCTGAGACAGGGGATCTCCTACGAGCAGTACTTC.

This rearrangement joins TRBV7-2 to TRBJ1-1; TRBD1 is a possible D gene (6 bases). Germline V CDR1 and CDR2: SGHTA, FQGNSA. With 3 bases removed from V and 2 bases from J, the gap between germline ends came to 16 bases. CDR3 size: 16 residues. Here the CDR3 DNA reads TGTGCCAGCAGCTTTAAGGGGGTTCATGGCAACACTGAAGCTTTCTTT. Amino acid sequence: CASSFKGVHGNTEAFF.

The rearrangement links TRBV5-3 to TRBJ2-7; D could derive from TRBD1 or TRBD2 (5 bases each). TRBV5-3 belongs to the ORF category, with a function that is uncertain. The CDR3 length is 14 residues. V gave up 4 bases and J gave up 7 bases, with 18 bases separating them. CDR3 DNA sequence: TGTGCCAGAAGCCCCGGGGCTCCCTCCAGGGAGCAGTACTTC. Protein product: CARSPGAPSREQYF.